The 28 T cell receptor beta chains given below trace back to one sample, sequenced in a study of blood T cell repertoires in COVID-19. Produced via immunoSEQ multiplex PCR; TCRdb's table is partial and in-frame only. Here the sample spans roughly 87,000 clones, approximately 85% being singletons. The sequencing input was peripheral blood. The receptors shown here come from a woman aged 80 or over with COVID-19, enrolled during active disease.

The chain uses TRBV20-1 and TRBJ2-2; TRBD2 matches 15 bases. This CDR3 spans 19 amino acids. Germline-derived CDR1 and CDR2 are DFQATT and SNEGSKA (reference sequence). The ends lost 3 bases at V and 6 bases at J; junction bases unmatched: 14. CDR3 nucleotide sequence: TGCAGTGCTAGTGGTTCCGGACTAGCGGGAGGGGAGGCCGCCGGGGAGCTGTTTTTT. It yields the protein CSASGSGLAGGEAAGELFF.

The chain links TRBV13 to TRBJ2-5; perhaps TRBD2 as D (5 bases). The CDR3 extends over 14 amino acids. Germline values: CDR1 PRHDT, CDR2 FYEKMQ (reference sequence). V gave up 1 base and J gave up 5 bases, with 11 bases separating them. CDR3 sequence (DNA): TGTGCCAGCAGCTTAGTTCGGGAATGGGAGACCCAGTACTTC. Translation: CASSLVREWETQYF.

This clone appeared a few times. The rearrangement uses TRBV7-2 and TRBJ1-4, with D uncertain. V was pared by 1 base and J by 6 bases, with 6 bases between. Germline CDR1 is SGHTA and CDR2 is FQGNSA. The CDR3 totals 13 residues. As DNA, the CDR3 is TGTGCCAGCAGCTTAGTCTATTATGAAAAACTGTTTTTT. Translated, it gives CASSLVYYEKLFF.

The chain employs TRBV28 and TRBJ1-4, with 8 positions matching TRBD1. The CDR3 is 15 residues long. The germline V gene encodes CDR1 MDHEN and CDR2 SYDVKM. Trimming at V came to 6 bases and at J to 6 bases, leaving 9 bases not matched to a gene. In nucleotides, the CDR3 is TGTGCCAGCAGCCGCCCCGGGACAGGTGATGAAAAACTGTTTTTT. This codes for CASSRPGTGDEKLFF.

This clone was picked up a small number of times. Within the sample, other DNA sequences also encode this same CDR3. The chain uses TRBV24-1 and TRBJ2-1; 8 bases fit TRBD2. Germline values: CDR1 KGHDR, CDR2 SFDVKD. Germline trimming cut 2 bases from V and 6 bases from J; bases unmatched to any gene: 2. This CDR3 is built from 14 residues. The CDR3 sequence is CATSDSGLVNEQFF. CDR3 nucleotide sequence: TGTGCCACCAGTGATTCGGGACTAGTCAATGAGCAGTTCTTC.

This clone was seen only a few times. The chain links TRBV5-1 to TRBJ2-3; 10 nucleotides line up with TRBD2. Losses at the gene ends were 4 bases for V and 5 bases for J; bases not matched to a gene: 4. From germline, CDR1 is SGHRS and CDR2 YFSETQ. The CDR3 is made up of 14 amino acids. Here the CDR3 DNA reads TGCGCCAGCAGCACTAGCGGGACGGGAGATACGCAGTATTTT. Translating it yields CASSTSGTGDTQYF. The entire variable domain, with the rest obtained from reference TRBV5-1 and TRBJ2-3, is as follows: KAGVTQTPRYLIKTRGQQVTLSCSPISGHRSVSWYQQTPGQGLQFLFEYFSETQRNKGNFPGRFSGRQFSNSRSEMNVSTLELGDSALYLCASSTSGTGDTQYFGPGTRLTVL.

The chain uses TRBV28 and TRBJ2-4, with D hard to call. Trimming pared 4 bases from V and 3 bases from J, leaving 13 bases between. CDR1 and CDR2 (germline): MDHEN, SYDVKM. The CDR3 is 15 amino acids. The CDR3 sequence: CASSSPGTYKNIQYF. CDR3 nucleotide sequence: TGTGCCAGCAGTTCCCCAGGCACATACAAAAACATTCAGTACTTC.

The chain employs TRBV7-2 and TRBJ2-7, with 8 bases that match TRBD1. Germline lookup yields CDR1 SGHTA and CDR2 FQGNSA. This CDR3 is 13 amino acids long. V was clipped by 3 bases and J by 6 bases; unmatched bases: 4. The DNA of the CDR3 is TGTGCCAGCAGCTTTGGCCAGGGGGCCGAGCAGTACTTC. It translates to CASSFGQGAEQYF.

V is TRBV29-1 and J is TRBJ2-3, with TRBD2 matching over 16 bases. Germline loops: CDR1 SQVTM, CDR2 ANQGSEA. The CDR3 has 15 amino acids. Losses at the gene ends were 8 bases for V and 3 bases for J; bases not matched to a gene: 5. Here the CDR3 DNA reads TGCAGCCTTAAGGGACTAGCGGGGGGGACAGATACGCAGTATTTT. Translated: CSLKGLAGGTDTQYF.

V and J are TRBV18 and TRBJ1-5; the D is unclear. V was trimmed by 1 base and J by 0 bases, leaving 4 bases between them. The CDR3 totals 14 residues. Per the germline V gene, CDR1 is KGHSH and CDR2 is LQKENI. CDR3 coding DNA: TGTGCCAGCTCACCACTGGCTAGCAATCAGCCCCAGCATTTT. Its protein product is CASSPLASNQPQHF.

V is TRBV2 and J is TRBJ1-6; 8 nucleotides line up with TRBD1. The trim removed 4 bases at V and 9 bases at J, leaving 2 bases unmatched. Germline assignment: CDR1 SNHLY and CDR2 FYNNEI. The CDR3 runs to 13 residues. The CDR3 reads CASSGTGFSPLHF. The DNA of the CDR3 is TGTGCCAGCAGTGGGACAGGGTTTTCACCCCTCCACTTT.

The gene calls are TRBV10-3 and TRBJ2-7, with 10 bases lining up with TRBD2. The V gene's germline CDR1 is ENHRY and CDR2 SYGVKD. The CDR3 runs 15 residues. J lost 0 bases, V lost 3 bases, and 2 bases had no gene match. The CDR3 loop is CAISDPSGSSYEQYF. CDR3 in DNA: TGTGCCATCAGTGACCCTAGCGGGAGCTCCTACGAGCAGTACTTC.

The chain has TRBV5-5 and TRBJ2-7; tentative D call: TRBD1 (6 bases). V shed 0 bases and J shed 5 bases, with 15 bases lying between them. The CDR3 has 15 residues. Germline lookup yields CDR1 SGHKS and CDR2 YYEKEE (reference sequence). The CDR3 DNA reads TGTGCCAGCAGCTTGGGGCAGGGGCGTCGGGACGAGCAGTACTTC. The encoded protein is CASSLGQGRRDEQYF. Combining the CDR3 with reference TRBV5-5 and TRBJ2-7 gives the whole variable domain DAGVTQSPTHLIKTRGQQVTLRCSPISGHKSVSWYQQVLGQGPQFIFQYYEKEERGRGNFPDRFSARQFPNYSSELNVNALLLGDSALYLCASSLGQGRRDEQYFGPGTRLTVT.

This clone was seen only once. V and J are TRBV28 and TRBJ2-7; 9 bases are shared with TRBD1. Trimming removed 2 bases from V and 5 bases from J; junction bases left unmatched: 7. The CDR3 loop spans 15 amino acids. Germline V gene sequence: CDR1 MDHEN, CDR2 SYDVKM. The CDR3 reads CASSLPGQGRHEQYF. The CDR3 DNA sequence: TGTGCCAGCAGTTTACCCGGACAGGGGAGGCACGAGCAGTACTTC.

This chain connects TRBV5-1 to TRBJ1-5; possibly TRBD1 for D (6 bases). V was clipped by 0 bases and J by 5 bases, with 9 bases between them. The CDR3 is made up of 14 amino acids. CDR1 SGHRS and CDR2 YFSETQ come from the germline V gene. The CDR3 spells CASSLGGQDQPQHF. The CDR3, as DNA: TGCGCCAGCAGCTTGGGGGGGCAGGATCAGCCCCAGCATTTT.

This chain uses TRBV24-1 with TRBJ2-2; D is undetermined. CDR1 and CDR2 (germline): KGHDR, SFDVKD. The CDR3 has 15 residues. Trimming took 6 bases from V and 2 from J, leaving 12 bases between them. This chain's CDR3 is CATSLKEFNTGELFF. The CDR3 region has the DNA TGTGCCACCAGTTTGAAGGAGTTTAACACCGGGGAGCTGTTTTTT.

The chain employs TRBV18 and TRBJ2-5; possible D gene TRBD2, 5 bases. Germline V gene sequence: CDR1 KGHSH, CDR2 LQKENI. The CDR3 is made up of 14 amino acids. The V end was cut by 2 bases, the J end by 2 bases, with 9 bases between. The DNA of the CDR3 is TGTGCCAGCTCACCAGGAACGGGACAAGAGACCCAGTACTTC. It codes for CASSPGTGQETQYF.

The chain joins TRBV6-5 to TRBJ2-5; 7 bases are a match to TRBD2. There are 13 residues in the CDR3. V dropped 5 bases and J dropped 3; count of bases not matched to a gene: 3. The germline V gene encodes CDR1 MNHEY and CDR2 SVGAGI. CDR3 sequence (DNA): TGTGCCAGCAGTCTCGGGGGGAAAGAGACCCAGTACTTC. Residues: CASSLGGKETQYF.

V is TRBV6-6 and J is TRBJ1-3; 7 nucleotides line up with TRBD1. V shed 2 bases, J shed 1 base, and the junction held 2 bases outside the gene matches. Germline CDR1 and CDR2: MNHNY and SVGAGI (reference sequence). This CDR3 is built from 15 residues. CDR3 loop: CASSYAGGSGNTIYF. The CDR3 bases are TGTGCCAGCAGTTACGCAGGGGGGTCTGGAAACACCATATATTTT.

The genes are TRBV18 and TRBJ2-5; maybe TRBD2 (8 bases). The length of the CDR3 is 19 residues. Per the germline V gene, CDR1 is KGHSH and CDR2 is LQKENI. V dropped 4 bases and J dropped 0 bases, with 24 bases sitting between them. The CDR3 region has the DNA TGTGCCAGCTCACTCCGGGACAGCGGACTAGCCGACGACCAAGAGACCCAGTACTTC. Translated: CASSLRDSGLADDQETQYF. Using reference TRBV18 and TRBJ2-5 for the parts outside the CDR3, the full variable domain is NAGVMQNPRHLVRRRGQEARLRCSPMKGHSHVYWYRQLPEEGLKFMVYLQKENIIDESGMPKERFSAEFPKEGPSILRIQQVVRGDSAAYFCASSLRDSGLADDQETQYFGPGTRLLVL.

The chain carries TRBV7-9 and TRBJ2-1, with 9 bases matching TRBD2. Trimming took 0 bases from V and 7 from J; bases not matched to a gene: 1. The CDR3 contains 14 residues. CDR1 and CDR2 from the germline V gene are SEHNR and FQNEAQ (reference sequence). CDR3 coding DNA: TGTGCCAGCAGCTTAGCCGGACTAGCGAATGAGCAGTTCTTC. Its translation is CASSLAGLANEQFF.

The rearrangement uses TRBV7-8 and TRBJ1-6; D ambiguous. The germline V and J ends were trimmed by 6 bases and 8 bases, with 17 bases remaining between them. The CDR3 extends over 15 amino acids. The germline gives CDR1 SGHVS, CDR2 FQNEAQ. CDR3 nucleotide sequence: TGTGCCAGCAGTTACCGTCTTACCTCGGATTCACCCCTCCACTTT. It encodes CASSYRLTSDSPLHF.

This clone appeared once. The V gene is TRBV2, the J gene TRBJ2-7; 9 nucleotides agree with TRBD1. Germline CDR1 reads SNHLY; CDR2 reads FYNNEI. The CDR3 is 13 residues long. Trimming removed 6 bases from V and 6 bases from J; junction bases left unmatched: 6. CDR3 bases: TGTGCCAGCAGATCGGACAGGGGAGGCGAGCAGTACTTC. It translates to CASRSDRGGEQYF.

The rearrangement uses TRBV18 and TRBJ2-1, with 8 bases that match TRBD2. The J segment lost 4 bases and the V segment lost 1 base, leaving 3 bases of the junction unmatched. CDR1 and CDR2 from the germline V gene are KGHSH and LQKENI. This CDR3 comprises 15 residues. The CDR3 region is CASSPLAGRYNEQFF. CDR3 DNA sequence: TGTGCCAGCTCACCACTAGCGGGGAGATACAATGAGCAGTTCTTC.

In this sample, this clone turned up a few times. This chain connects TRBV27 to TRBJ2-3, with D hard to call. CDR3 size: 16 residues. Deletions cut 6 bases from V and 0 bases from J, with 16 bases between. Germline-derived CDR1 and CDR2 are MNHEY and SMNVEV (reference sequence). The CDR3 nucleotides are TGTGCCAGCAGGACCCTGAGGATCGGGAGCACAGATACGCAGTATTTT. Its protein product is CASRTLRIGSTDTQYF.

This chain uses TRBV4-3 with TRBJ2-5; tentatively, D is TRBD2 (5 bases). This CDR3 has 14 amino acids. Germline V gene data show CDR1 as LGHNA and CDR2 as YSLEER. Trimming removed 2 bases from V and 4 bases from J, with 11 bases in between. CDR3 amino acids: CASSQSVRGETQYF. The CDR3 DNA reads as TGCGCCAGCAGCCAATCAGTACGGGGAGAGACCCAGTACTTC.

The V call is TRBV2, the J call TRBJ1-4; D gene uncertain. Looked up from germline, CDR1 is SNHLY and CDR2 is FYNNEI. Trimming removed 4 bases at V and 0 bases at J, with 6 bases between. The CDR3 sequence is 14 residues long. The CDR3 spells CASSGWPTNEKLFF. The CDR3 DNA follows: TGTGCCAGCAGTGGTTGGCCAACTAATGAAAAACTGTTTTTT. Filled out from reference TRBV2 and TRBJ1-4, the complete variable domain reads EPEVTQTPSHQVTQMGQEVILRCVPISNHLYFYWYRQILGQKVEFLVSFYNNEISEKSEIFDDQFSVERPDGSNFTLKIRSTKLEDSAMYFCASSGWPTNEKLFFGSGTQLSVL.

The chain employs TRBV5-1 and TRBJ1-4, with 7 bases that match TRBD1. The CDR3 is 14 residues long. V lost 4 bases and J lost 5; bases outside the gene matches: 5. Germline V gene lookup returns CDR1 SGHRS and CDR2 YFSETQ. CDR3 in amino acids: CASSRDSANEKLFF. The CDR3 DNA reads as TGCGCCAGCAGCCGGGACAGCGCCAATGAAAAACTGTTTTTT.